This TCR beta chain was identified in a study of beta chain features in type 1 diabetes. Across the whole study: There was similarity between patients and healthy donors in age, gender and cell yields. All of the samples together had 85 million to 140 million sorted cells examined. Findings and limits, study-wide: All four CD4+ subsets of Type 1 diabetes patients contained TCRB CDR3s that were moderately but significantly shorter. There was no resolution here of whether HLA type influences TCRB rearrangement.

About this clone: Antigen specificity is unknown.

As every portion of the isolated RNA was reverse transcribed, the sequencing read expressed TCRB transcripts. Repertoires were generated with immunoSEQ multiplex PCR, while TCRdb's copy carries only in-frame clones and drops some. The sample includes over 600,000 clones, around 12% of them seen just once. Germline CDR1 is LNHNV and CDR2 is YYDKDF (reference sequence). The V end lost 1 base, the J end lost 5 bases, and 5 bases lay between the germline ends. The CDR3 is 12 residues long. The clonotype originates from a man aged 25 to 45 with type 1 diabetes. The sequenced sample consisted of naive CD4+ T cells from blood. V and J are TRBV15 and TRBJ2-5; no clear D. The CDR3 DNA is TGTGCCACCAGCAGAGTCGGGGAGACCCAGTACTTC. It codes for CATSRVGETQYF.